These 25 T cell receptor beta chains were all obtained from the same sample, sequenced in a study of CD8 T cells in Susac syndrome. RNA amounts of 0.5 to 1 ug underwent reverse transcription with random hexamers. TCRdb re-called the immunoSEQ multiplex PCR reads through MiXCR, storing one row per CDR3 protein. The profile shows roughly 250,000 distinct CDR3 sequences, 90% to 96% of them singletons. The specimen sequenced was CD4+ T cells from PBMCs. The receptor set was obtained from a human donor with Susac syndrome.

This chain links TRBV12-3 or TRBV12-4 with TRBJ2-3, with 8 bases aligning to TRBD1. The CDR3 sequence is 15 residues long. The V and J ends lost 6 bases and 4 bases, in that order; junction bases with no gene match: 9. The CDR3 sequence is CASRSPGQVPDTQYF. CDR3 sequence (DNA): TGTGCCAGCAGATCTCCGGGACAGGTCCCAGATACGCAGTATTTT.

Here the CDR3 reads CASSPPGQPYNEQFF. Written as DNA, the CDR3 is TGTGCCAGCAGCCCACCCGGGCAGCCCTACAATGAGCAGTTCTTC. The chain has TRBV28 and TRBJ2-1; D is ambiguous. CDR1 is MDHEN and CDR2 is SYDVKM in the germline V gene. The ends were cut back, 6 bases at V and 2 bases at J, with 14 bases in the middle. The CDR3 consists of 15 residues.

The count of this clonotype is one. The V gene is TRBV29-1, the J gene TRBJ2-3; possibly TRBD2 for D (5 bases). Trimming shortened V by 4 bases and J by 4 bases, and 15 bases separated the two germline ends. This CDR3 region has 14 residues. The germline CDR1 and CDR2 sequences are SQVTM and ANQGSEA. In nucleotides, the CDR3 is TGCAGCGTTGGGGTTTTGGGAGCCGCAGATACGCAGTATTTT. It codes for CSVGVLGAADTQYF.

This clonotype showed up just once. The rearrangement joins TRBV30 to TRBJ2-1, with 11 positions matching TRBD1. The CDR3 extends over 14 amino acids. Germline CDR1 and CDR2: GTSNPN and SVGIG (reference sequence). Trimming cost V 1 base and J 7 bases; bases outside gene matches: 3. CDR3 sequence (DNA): TGTGCCTGGAGTGACGGACAGGGGGCGAATGAGCAGTTCTTC. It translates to CAWSDGQGANEQFF.

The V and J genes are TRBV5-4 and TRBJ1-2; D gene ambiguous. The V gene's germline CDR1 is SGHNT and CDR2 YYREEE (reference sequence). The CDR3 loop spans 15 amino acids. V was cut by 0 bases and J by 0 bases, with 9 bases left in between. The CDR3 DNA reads TGTGCCAGCAGCTTGGATCCAGCAGCTAACTATGGCTACACCTTC. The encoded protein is CASSLDPAANYGYTF.

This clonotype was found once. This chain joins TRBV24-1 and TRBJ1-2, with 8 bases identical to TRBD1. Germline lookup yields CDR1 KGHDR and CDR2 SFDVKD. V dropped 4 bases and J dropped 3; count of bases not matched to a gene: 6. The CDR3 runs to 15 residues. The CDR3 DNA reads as TGTGCCACCAGTGACCGGACAGGGTTTGACTATGGCTACACCTTC. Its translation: CATSDRTGFDYGYTF.

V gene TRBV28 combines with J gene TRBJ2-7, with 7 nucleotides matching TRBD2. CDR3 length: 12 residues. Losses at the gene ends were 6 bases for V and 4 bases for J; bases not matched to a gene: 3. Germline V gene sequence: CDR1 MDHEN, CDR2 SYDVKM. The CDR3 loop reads CASRGLGYEQYF. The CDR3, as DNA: TGTGCCAGCAGAGGACTAGGATACGAGCAGTACTTC.

The CDR3 DNA sequence: TGCGCCAGCAGCTTGTCGGCTCAATCCTACGAGCAGTACTTC. Amino acid sequence: CASSLSAQSYEQYF. The chain couples TRBV5-1 to TRBJ2-7; D call uncertain. CDR1 is SGHRS and CDR2 is YFSETQ in the germline V gene. Trimming took off 1 base at V and 1 base at J, with 9 bases between the two ends. The CDR3 length is 14 residues.

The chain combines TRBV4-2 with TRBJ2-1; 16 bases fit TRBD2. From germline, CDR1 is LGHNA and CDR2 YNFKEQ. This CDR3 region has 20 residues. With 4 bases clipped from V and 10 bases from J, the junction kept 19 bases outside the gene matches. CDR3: CASSPRLGTSGRARAREQFF. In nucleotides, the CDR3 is TGTGCCAGCAGCCCAAGGCTCGGGACTAGCGGGAGGGCAAGAGCCCGGGAGCAGTTCTTC.

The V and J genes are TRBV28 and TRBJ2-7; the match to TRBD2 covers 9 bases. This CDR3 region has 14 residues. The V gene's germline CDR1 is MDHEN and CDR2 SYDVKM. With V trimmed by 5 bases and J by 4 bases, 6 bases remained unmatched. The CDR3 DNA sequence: TGTGCCAGCAGTCCGCCTAGCGGGACATACGAGCAGTACTTC. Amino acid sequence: CASSPPSGTYEQYF.

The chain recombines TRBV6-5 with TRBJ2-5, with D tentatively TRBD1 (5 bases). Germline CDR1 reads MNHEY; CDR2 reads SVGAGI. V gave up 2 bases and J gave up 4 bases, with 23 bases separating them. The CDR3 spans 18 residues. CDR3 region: CASSYHWRSDTSLETQYF. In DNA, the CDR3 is TGTGCCAGCAGTTACCATTGGCGGTCGGACACCTCATTAGAGACCCAGTACTTC.

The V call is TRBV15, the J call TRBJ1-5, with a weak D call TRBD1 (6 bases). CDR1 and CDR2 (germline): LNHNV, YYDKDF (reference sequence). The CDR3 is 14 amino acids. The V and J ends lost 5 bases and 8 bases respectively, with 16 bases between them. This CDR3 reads CATSSGTFGEPQHF. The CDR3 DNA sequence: TGTGCCACCAGCTCCGGGACATTTGGGGAGCCCCAGCATTTT.

Written as DNA, the CDR3 is TGTGCCAGCAGCCCAGATACAGGGCTAGAGACCCAGTACTTC. It encodes CASSPDTGLETQYF. This sequence joins TRBV11-2 and TRBJ2-5; TRBD1 might be the D (6 bases). CDR1 is SGHAT, CDR2 FQNNGV, per germline. V shed 5 bases and J shed 4 bases, with 14 bases lying between them. This CDR3 is built from 14 residues. Together with reference TRBV11-2 and TRBJ2-5, the CDR3 gives the full variable domain: EAGVAQSPRYKIIEKRQSVAFWCNPISGHATLYWYQQILGQGPKLLIQFQNNGVVDDSQLPKDRFSAERLKGVDSTLKIQPAKLEDSAVYLCASSPDTGLETQYFGPGTRLLVL.

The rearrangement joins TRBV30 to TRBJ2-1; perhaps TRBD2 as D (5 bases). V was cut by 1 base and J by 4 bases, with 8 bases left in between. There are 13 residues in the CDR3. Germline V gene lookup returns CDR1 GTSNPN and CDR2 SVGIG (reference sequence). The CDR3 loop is CAWSGTSYNEQFF. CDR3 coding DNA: TGTGCCTGGAGTGGAACTAGTTACAATGAGCAGTTCTTC.

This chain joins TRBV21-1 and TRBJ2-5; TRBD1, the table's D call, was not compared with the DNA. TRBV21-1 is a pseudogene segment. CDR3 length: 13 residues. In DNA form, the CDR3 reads TGTGCCAGCAGCAAGAGACAGCAAGAGACCCAGTACTTC. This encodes CASSKRQQETQYF.

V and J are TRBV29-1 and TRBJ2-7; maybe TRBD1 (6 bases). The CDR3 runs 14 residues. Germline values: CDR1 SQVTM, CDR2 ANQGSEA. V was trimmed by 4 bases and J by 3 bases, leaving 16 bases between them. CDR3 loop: CSVGGGKIGYEQYF. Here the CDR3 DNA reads TGCAGCGTTGGTGGGGGCAAAATCGGCTACGAGCAGTACTTC.

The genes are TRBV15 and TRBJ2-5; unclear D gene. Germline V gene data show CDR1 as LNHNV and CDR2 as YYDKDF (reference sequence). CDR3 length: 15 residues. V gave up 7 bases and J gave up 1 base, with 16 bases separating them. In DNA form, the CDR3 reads TGTGCCACCACAGACCTCGGATGGGGCCAAGAGACCCAGTACTTC. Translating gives CATTDLGWGQETQYF.

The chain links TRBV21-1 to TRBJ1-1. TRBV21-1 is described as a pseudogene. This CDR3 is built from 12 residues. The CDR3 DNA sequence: TGTGCCAGCAGCAAAGGGGACTGGGAAGCTTTCTTT. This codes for CASSKGDWEAFF.

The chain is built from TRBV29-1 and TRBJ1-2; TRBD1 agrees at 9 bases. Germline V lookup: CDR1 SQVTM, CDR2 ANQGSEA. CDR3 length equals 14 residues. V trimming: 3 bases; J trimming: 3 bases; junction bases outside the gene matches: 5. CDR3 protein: CSVDGTGNDYGYTF. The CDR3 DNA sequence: TGCAGCGTTGATGGGACAGGGAACGACTATGGCTACACCTTC.

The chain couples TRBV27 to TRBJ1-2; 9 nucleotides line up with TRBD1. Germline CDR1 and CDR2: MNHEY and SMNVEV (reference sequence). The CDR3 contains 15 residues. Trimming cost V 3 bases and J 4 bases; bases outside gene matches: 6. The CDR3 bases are TGTGCCAGCAGTTTGTCGGGACAGGGCCTCTATGGCTACACCTTC. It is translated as CASSLSGQGLYGYTF.

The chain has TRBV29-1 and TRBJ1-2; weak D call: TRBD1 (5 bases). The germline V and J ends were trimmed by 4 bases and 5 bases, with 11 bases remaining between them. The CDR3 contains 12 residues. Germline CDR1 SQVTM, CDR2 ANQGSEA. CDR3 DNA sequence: TGCAGCGTTGCGGGCAGGGCTTATGGCTACACCTTC. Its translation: CSVAGRAYGYTF.

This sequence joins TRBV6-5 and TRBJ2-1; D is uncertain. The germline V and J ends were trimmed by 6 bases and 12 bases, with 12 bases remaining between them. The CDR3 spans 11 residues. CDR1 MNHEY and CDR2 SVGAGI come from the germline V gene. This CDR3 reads CASRIVVWQFF. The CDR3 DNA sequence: TGTGCCAGCAGGATTGTAGTTTGGCAGTTCTTC.

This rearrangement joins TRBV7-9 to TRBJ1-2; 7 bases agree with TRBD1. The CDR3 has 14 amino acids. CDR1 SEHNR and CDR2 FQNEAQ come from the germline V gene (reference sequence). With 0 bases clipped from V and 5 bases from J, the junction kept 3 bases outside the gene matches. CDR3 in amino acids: CASSLAYRGYGYTF. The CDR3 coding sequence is TGTGCCAGCAGCTTAGCTTACAGGGGATATGGCTACACCTTC.

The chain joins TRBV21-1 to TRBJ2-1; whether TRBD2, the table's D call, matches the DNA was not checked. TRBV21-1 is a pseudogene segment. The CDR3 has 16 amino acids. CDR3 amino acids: CASSSGGQGCYNEQFF. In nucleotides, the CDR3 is TGTGCCAGCAGCTCTGGAGGGCAGGGATGTTACAATGAGCAGTTCTTC.

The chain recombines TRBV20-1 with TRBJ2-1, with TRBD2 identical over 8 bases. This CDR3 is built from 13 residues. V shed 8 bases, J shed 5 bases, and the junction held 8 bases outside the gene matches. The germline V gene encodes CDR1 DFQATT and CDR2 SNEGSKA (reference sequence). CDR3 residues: CSMMREVHNEQFF. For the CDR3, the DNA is TGCAGTATGATGCGGGAGGTCCACAATGAGCAGTTCTTC.